The table lists the clone carrying this T cell receptor beta chain with a few counts. The time point was: patch test 1, 2 weeks after DPC sensitization. Treatment indicated: therapeutic diphenylcyclopropenone sensitization with weekly scalp DPC. The entry originates in a study of human T cells and chemical hapten exposure. Study-wide background: Slight differences in pooled library volume were the main source of varying TCR yields across samples.

V gave up 2 bases and J gave up 10 bases, with 17 bases separating them. Looked up from germline, CDR1 is DFQATT and CDR2 is SNEGSKA (reference sequence). CDR3 length: 13 residues. TCRdb reprocessed the RACE reads with MiXCR, giving one entry per CDR3 protein. The sample lists some 380,000 distinct CDR3 sequences; roughly 4.8% were seen once. The source is a woman aged 45-65 years with alopecia areata. Some clones in this sample may be carry-over from other donors' samples. The starting material was whole blood, obtained in connection with sensitization to the hapten diphenylcyclopropenone (DPC). This chain connects TRBV20-1 to TRBJ1-2, with D hard to call. CDR3 sequence (DNA): TGCAGTGCTAGATTGACCGGAGAGCTAGCCTACACCTTC. Amino acid sequence: CSARLTGELAYTF.